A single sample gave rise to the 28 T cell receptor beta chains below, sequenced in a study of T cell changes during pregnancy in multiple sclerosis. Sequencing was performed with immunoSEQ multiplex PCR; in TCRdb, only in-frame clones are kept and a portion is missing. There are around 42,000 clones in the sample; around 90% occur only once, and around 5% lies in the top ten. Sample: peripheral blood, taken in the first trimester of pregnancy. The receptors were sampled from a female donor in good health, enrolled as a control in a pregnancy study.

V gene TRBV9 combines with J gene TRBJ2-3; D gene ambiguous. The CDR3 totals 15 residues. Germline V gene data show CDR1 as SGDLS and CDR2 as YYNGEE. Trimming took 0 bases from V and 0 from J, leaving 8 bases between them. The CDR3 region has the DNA TGTGCCAGCAGCGTAGAACCCGGGAGCACAGATACGCAGTATTTT. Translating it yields CASSVEPGSTDTQYF. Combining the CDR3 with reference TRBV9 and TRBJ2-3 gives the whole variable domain DSGVTQTPKHLITATGQRVTLRCSPRSGDLSVYWYQQSLDQGLQFLIQYYNGEERAKGNILERFSAQQFPDLHSELNLSSLELGDSALYFCASSVEPGSTDTQYFGPGTRLTVL.

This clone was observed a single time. The DNA for the CDR3 is TGTGCCAGCAGTGACGTAGCGGGGTCGAACACCGGGGAGCTGTTTTTT. It is translated as CASSDVAGSNTGELFF. The chain uses TRBV6-1 and TRBJ2-2, with TRBD2 identical over 8 bases. CDR1 MNHNS and CDR2 SASEGT come from the germline V gene. The CDR3 runs to 16 residues. V dropped 3 bases and J dropped 0; count of bases not matched to a gene: 3.

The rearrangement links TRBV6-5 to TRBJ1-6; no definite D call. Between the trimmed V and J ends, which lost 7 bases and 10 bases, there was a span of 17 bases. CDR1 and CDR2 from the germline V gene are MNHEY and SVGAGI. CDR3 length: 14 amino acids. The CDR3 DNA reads TGTGCCAGCAAACTGAGCGGGGTGGTGTCACCCCTCCACTTT. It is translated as CASKLSGVVSPLHF.

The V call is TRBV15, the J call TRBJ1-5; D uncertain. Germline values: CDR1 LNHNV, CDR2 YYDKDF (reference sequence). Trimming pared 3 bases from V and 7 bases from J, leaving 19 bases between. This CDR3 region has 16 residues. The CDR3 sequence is CATSSPSGGGGQPQHF. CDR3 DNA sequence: TGTGCCACCAGCAGCCCCTCTGGAGGAGGCGGCCAGCCCCAGCATTTT. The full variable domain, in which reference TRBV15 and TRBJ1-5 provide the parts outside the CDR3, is DAMVIQNPRYQVTQFGKPVTLSCSQTLNHNVMYWYQQKSSQAPKLLFHYYDKDFNNEADTPDNFQSRRPNTSFCFLDIRSPGLGDTAMYLCATSSPSGGGGQPQHFGDGTRLSIL.

CDR3 DNA: TGTGCTAGTGGTACCCCGGCGGGTGCCACTGAAGCTTTCTTT. Protein sequence: CASGTPAGATEAFF. The chain uses TRBV12-5 and TRBJ1-1, with no clear D. The germline V gene encodes CDR1 LGHNT and CDR2 FRNRAP. V lost 5 bases, J lost 4 bases, and 14 bases lay in between. The CDR3 length is 14 residues.

The CDR3 protein is CASSYSSPGGGYGYTF. CDR3 in DNA: TGTGCCAGCAGTTACTCATCCCCGGGGGGCGGGTATGGCTACACCTTC. The J gene is TRBJ1-2, the V gene TRBV6-5; a possible D gene is TRBD1 (6 bases). V lost 0 bases and J 5 bases, leaving 16 bases between the germline ends. Germline CDR1 MNHEY, CDR2 SVGAGI. The CDR3 has 16 residues.

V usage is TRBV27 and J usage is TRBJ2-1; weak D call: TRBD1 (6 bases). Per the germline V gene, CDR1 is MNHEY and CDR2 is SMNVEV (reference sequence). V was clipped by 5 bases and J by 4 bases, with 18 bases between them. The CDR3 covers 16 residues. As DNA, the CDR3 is TGTGCCAGCAGTCCGAATCTAGGACAGCTTTACAATGAGCAGTTCTTC. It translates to CASSPNLGQLYNEQFF.

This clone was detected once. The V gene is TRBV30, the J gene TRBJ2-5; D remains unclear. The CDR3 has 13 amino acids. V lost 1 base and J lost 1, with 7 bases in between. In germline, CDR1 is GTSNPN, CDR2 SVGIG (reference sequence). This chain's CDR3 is CAWSGPGQETQYF. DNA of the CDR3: TGTGCCTGGAGTGGGCCGGGCCAAGAGACCCAGTACTTC.

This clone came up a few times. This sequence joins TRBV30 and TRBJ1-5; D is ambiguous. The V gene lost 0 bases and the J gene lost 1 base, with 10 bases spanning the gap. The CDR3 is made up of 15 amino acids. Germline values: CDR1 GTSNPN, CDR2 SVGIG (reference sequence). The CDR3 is CAWSVSGGSNQPQHF. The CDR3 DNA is TGTGCCTGGAGTGTAAGTGGAGGGAGCAATCAGCCCCAGCATTTT. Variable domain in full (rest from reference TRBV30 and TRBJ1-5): SQTIHQWPATLVQPVGSPLSLECTVEGTSNPNLYWYRQAAGRGLQLLFYSVGIGQISSEVPQNLSASRPQDRQFILSSKKLLLSDSGFYLCAWSVSGGSNQPQHFGDGTRLSIL.

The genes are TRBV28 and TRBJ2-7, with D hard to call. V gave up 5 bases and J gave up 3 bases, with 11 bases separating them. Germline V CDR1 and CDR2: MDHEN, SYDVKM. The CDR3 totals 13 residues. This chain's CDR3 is CASSPERSYEQYF. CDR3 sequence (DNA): TGTGCCAGCAGTCCCGAGAGGAGCTACGAGCAGTACTTC. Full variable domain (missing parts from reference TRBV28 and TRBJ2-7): DVKVTQSSRYLVKRTGEKVFLECVQDMDHENMFWYRQDPGLGLRLIYFSYDVKMKEKGDIPEGYSVSREKKERFSLILESASTNQTSMYLCASSPERSYEQYFGPGTRLTVT.

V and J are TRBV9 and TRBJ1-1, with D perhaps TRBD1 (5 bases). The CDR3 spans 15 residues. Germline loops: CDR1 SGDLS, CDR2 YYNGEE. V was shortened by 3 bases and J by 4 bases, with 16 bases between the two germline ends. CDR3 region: CASSGGTLGSTEAFF. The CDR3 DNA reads TGTGCCAGCAGCGGAGGGACTCTGGGGAGCACTGAAGCTTTCTTT.

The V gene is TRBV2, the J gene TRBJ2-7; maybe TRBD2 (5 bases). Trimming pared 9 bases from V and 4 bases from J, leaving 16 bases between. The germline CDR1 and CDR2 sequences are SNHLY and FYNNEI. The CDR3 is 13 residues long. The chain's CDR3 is CASRTGFGYEQYF. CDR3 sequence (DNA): TGTGCCAGTCGGACTGGGTTCGGGTACGAGCAGTACTTC.

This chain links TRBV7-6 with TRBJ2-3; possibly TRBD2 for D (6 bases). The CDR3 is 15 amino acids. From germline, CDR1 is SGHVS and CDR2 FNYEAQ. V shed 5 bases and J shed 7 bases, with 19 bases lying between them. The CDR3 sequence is CASSQAAGTSHTQYF. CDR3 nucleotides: TGTGCCAGCAGCCAGGCGGCGGGAACCTCCCATACGCAGTATTTT.

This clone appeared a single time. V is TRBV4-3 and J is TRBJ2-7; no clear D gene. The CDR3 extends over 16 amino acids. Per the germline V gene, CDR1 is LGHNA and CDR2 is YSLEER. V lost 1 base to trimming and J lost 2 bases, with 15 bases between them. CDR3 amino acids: CASSQGTDLYTYEQYF. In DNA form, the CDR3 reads TGCGCCAGCAGCCAAGGAACCGACTTATACACCTACGAGCAGTACTTC.

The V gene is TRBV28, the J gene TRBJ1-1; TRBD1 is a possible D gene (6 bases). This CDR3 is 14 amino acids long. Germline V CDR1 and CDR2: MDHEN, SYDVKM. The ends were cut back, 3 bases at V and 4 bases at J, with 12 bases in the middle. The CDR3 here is CASSFGRGTTEAFF. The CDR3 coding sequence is TGTGCCAGCAGTTTCGGAAGGGGGACCACTGAAGCTTTCTTT.

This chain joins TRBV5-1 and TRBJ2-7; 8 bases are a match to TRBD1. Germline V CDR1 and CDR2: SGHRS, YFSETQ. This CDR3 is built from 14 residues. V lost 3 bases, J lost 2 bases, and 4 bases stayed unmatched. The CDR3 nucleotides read TGCGCCAGCAGCTCCGACAGGGGTACCTACGAGCAGTACTTC. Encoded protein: CASSSDRGTYEQYF.

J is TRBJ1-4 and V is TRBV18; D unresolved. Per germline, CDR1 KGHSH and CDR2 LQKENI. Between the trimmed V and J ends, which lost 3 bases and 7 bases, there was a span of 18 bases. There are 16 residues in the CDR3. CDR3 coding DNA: TGTGCCAGCTCACCGGCCGCCCCGATTGAGGGTGAAAAACTGTTTTTT. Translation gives CASSPAAPIEGEKLFF.

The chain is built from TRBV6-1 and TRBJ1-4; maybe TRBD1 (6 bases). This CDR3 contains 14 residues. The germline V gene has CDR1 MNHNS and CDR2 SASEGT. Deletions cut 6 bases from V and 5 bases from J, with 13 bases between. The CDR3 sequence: CASRLKGENEKLFF. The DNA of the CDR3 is TGTGCCAGCAGACTTAAGGGGGAGAATGAAAAACTGTTTTTT.

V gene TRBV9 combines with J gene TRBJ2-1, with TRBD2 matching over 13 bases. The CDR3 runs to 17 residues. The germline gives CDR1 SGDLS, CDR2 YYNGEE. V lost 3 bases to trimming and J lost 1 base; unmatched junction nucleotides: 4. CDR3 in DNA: TGTGCCAGCAGCGCCGGACTAGCGGGAGATTCCTACAATGAGCAGTTCTTC. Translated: CASSAGLAGDSYNEQFF. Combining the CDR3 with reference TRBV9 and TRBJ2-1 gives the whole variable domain DSGVTQTPKHLITATGQRVTLRCSPRSGDLSVYWYQQSLDQGLQFLIQYYNGEERAKGNILERFSAQQFPDLHSELNLSSLELGDSALYFCASSAGLAGDSYNEQFFGPGTRLTVL.

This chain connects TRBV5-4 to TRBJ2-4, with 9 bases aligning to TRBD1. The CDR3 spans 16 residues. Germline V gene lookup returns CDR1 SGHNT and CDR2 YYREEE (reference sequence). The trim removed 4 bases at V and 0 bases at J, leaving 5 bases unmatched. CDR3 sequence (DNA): TGTGCCAGCAGCCTAGGACAGGGGCTAGCCAAAAACATTCAGTACTTC. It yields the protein CASSLGQGLAKNIQYF.

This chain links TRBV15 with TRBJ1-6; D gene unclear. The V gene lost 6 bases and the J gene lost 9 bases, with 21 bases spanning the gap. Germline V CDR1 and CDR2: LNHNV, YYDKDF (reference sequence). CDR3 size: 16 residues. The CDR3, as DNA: TGTGCCACCAGAGAGGCGTTCTCCGCGACCCTTTCACCCCTCCACTTT. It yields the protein CATREAFSATLSPLHF.

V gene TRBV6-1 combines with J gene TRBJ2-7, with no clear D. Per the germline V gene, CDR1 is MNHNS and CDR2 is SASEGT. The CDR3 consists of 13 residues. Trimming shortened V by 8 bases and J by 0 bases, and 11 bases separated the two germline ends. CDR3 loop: CASRGTTSYEQYF. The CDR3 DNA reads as TGTGCCAGCCGAGGAACTACCTCCTACGAGCAGTACTTC.

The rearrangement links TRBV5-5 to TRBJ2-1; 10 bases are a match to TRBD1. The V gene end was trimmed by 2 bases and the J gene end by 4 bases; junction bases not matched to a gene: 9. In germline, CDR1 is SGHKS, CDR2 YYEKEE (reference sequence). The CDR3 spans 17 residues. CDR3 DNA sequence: TGTGCCAGCAGCTTAGCTCCGGGACAGGGGCCATACAATGAGCAGTTCTTC. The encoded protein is CASSLAPGQGPYNEQFF.

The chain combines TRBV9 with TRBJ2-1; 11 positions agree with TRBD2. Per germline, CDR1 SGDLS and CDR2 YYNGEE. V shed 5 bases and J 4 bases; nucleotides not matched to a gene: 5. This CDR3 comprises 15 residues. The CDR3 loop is CASSLGLAVYNEQFF. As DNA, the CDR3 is TGTGCCAGCAGTCTGGGACTAGCGGTTTACAATGAGCAGTTCTTC.

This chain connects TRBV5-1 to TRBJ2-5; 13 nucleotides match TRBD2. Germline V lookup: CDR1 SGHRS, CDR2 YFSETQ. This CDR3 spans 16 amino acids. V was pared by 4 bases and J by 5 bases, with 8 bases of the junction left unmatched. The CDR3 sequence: CASSPGTSGARETQYF. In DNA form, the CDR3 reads TGCGCCAGCAGCCCGGGGACTAGCGGGGCTCGGGAGACCCAGTACTTC. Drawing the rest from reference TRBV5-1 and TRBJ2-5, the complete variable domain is KAGVTQTPRYLIKTRGQQVTLSCSPISGHRSVSWYQQTPGQGLQFLFEYFSETQRNKGNFPGRFSGRQFSNSRSEMNVSTLELGDSALYLCASSPGTSGARETQYFGPGTRLLVL.

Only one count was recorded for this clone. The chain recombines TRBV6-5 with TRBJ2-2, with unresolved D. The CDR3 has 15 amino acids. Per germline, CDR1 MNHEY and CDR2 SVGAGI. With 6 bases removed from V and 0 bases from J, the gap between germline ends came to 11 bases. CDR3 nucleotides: TGTGCCAGCAGAGATACTTACGCGAACACCGGGGAGCTGTTTTTT. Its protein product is CASRDTYANTGELFF.

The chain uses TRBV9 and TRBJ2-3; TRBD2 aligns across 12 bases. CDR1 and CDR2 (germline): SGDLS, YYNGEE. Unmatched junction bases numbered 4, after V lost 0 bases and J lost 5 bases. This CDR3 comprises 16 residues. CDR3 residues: CASSVDLAGGQDTQYF. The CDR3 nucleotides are TGTGCCAGCAGCGTAGATCTAGCGGGGGGGCAAGATACGCAGTATTTT. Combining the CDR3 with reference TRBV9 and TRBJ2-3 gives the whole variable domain DSGVTQTPKHLITATGQRVTLRCSPRSGDLSVYWYQQSLDQGLQFLIQYYNGEERAKGNILERFSAQQFPDLHSELNLSSLELGDSALYFCASSVDLAGGQDTQYFGPGTRLTVL.

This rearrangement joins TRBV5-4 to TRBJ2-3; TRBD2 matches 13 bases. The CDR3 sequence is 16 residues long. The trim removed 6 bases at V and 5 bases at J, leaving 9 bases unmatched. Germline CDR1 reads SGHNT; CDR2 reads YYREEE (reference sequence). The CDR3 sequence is CASTSRLAGGGDTQYF. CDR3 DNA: TGTGCCAGCACCTCCCGACTAGCGGGGGGCGGAGATACGCAGTATTTT.